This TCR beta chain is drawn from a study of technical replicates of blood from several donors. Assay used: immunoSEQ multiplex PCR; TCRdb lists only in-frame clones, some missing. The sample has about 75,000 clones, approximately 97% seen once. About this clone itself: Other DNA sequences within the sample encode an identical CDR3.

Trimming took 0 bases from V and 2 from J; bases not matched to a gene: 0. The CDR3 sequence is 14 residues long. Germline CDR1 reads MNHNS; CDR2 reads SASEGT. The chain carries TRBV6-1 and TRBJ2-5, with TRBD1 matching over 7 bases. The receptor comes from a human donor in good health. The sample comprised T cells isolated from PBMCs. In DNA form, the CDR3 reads TGTGCCAGCAGTGAAGCGGGACAGCAAGAGACCCAGTACTTC. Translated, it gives CASSEAGQQETQYF.